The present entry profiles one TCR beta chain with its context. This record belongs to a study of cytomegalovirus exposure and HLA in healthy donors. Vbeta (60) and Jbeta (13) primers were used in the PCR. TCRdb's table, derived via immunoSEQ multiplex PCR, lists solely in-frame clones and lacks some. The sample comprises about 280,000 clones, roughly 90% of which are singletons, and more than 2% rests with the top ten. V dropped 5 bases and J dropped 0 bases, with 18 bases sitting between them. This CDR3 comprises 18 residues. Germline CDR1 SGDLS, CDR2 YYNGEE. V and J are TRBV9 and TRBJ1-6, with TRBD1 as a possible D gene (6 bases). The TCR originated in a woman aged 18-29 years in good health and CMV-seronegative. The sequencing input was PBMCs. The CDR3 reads CASSPSGGASSYNSPLHF. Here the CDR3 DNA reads TGTGCCAGCAGTCCAAGCGGGGGGGCGTCCTCCTATAATTCACCCCTCCACTTT.